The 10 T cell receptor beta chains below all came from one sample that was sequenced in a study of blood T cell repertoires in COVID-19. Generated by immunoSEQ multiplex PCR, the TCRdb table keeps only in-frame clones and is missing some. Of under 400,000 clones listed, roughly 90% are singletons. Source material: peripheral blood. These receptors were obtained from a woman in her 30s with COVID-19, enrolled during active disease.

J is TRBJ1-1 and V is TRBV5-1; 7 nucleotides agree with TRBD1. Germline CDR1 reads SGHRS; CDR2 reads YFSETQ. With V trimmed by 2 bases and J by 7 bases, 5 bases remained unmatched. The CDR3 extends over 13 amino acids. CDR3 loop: CASSFQDRHEAFF. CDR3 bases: TGCGCCAGCAGCTTTCAGGACAGGCATGAAGCTTTCTTT.

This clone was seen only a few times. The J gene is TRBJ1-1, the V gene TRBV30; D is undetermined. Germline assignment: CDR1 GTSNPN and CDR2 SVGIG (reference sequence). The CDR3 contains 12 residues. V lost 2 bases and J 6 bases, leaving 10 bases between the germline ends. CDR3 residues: CAWSPRSAEAFF. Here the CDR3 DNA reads TGTGCCTGGAGTCCCCGTTCGGCTGAAGCTTTCTTT.

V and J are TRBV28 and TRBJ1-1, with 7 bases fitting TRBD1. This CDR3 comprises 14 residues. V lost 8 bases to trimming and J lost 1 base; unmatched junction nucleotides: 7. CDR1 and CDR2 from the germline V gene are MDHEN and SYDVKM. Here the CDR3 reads CASWQTGRNTEAFF. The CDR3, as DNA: TGTGCCAGCTGGCAGACAGGGAGGAACACTGAAGCTTTCTTT.

CDR3 sequence reads: CASSYGTGLGNTIYF. In nucleotides, the CDR3 is TGTGCCAGCAGTTACGGGACAGGCTTAGGAAACACCATATATTTT. This sequence joins TRBV6-5 and TRBJ1-3; 8 bases are a match to TRBD1. Germline V gene data show CDR1 as MNHEY and CDR2 as SVGAGI. CDR3 length equals 15 residues. The junction had 4 bases not matched to a gene; V was cut back by 2 bases and J by 4 bases.

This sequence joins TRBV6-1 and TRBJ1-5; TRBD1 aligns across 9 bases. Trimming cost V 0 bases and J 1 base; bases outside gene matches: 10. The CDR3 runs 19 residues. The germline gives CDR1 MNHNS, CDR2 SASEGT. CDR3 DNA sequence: TGTGCCAGCAGTGAAGCCGGCTGGGACAGGGTTCTCAGCAATCAGCCCCAGCATTTT. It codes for CASSEAGWDRVLSNQPQHF.

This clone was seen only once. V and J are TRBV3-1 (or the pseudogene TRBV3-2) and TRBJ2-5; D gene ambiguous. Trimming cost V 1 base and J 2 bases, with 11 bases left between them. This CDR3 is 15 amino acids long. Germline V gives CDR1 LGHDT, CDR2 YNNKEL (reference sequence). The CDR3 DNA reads TGTGCCAGCAGCCAAGTCCGCACACCTCAAGAGACCCAGTACTTC. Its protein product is CASSQVRTPQETQYF.

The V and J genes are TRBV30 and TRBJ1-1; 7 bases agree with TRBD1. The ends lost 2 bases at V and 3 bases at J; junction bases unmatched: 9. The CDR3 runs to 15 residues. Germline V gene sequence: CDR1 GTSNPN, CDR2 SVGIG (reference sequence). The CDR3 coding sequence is TGTGCCTGGAGTCTAATTACGGACAGGTACACTGAAGCTTTCTTT. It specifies CAWSLITDRYTEAFF.

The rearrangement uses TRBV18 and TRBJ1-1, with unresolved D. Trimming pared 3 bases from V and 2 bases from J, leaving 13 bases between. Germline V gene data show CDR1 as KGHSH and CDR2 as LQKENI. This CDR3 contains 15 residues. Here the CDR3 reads CASSPKTHTNTEAFF. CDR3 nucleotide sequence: TGTGCCAGCTCACCCAAGACACATACCAACACTGAAGCTTTCTTT.

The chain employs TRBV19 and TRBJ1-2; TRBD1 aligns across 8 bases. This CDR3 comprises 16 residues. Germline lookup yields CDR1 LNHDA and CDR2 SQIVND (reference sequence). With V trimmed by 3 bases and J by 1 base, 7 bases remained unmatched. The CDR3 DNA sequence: TGTGCCAGTAGTATGGGGACAGGACGGTATAACTATGGCTACACCTTC. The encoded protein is CASSMGTGRYNYGYTF.

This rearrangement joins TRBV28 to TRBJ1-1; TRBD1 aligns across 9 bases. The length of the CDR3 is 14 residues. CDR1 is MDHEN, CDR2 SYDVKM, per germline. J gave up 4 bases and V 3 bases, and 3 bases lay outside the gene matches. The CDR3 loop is CASSFLQGATEAFF. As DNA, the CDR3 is TGTGCCAGCAGTTTCCTACAGGGGGCCACTGAAGCTTTCTTT.